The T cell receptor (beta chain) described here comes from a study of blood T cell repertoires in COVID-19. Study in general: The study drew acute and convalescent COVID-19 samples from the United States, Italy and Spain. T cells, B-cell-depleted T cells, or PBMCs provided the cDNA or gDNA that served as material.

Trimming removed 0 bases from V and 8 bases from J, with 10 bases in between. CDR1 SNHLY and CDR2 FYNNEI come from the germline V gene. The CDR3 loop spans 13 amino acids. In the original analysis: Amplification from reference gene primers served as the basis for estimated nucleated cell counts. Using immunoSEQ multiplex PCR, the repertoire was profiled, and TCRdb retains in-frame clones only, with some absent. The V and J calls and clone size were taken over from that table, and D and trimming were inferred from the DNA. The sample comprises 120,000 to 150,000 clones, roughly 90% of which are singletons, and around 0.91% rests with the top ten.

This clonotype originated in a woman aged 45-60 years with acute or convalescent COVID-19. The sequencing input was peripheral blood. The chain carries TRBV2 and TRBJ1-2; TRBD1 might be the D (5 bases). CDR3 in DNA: TGTGCCAGCAGTGAAGCACGGGACTTGGGCTACACCTTC. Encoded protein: CASSEARDLGYTF.